This T cell receptor beta chain is drawn from a study of T cell changes during pregnancy in multiple sclerosis. The assay was immunoSEQ multiplex PCR, and TCRdb's table has in-frame clones only and misses some. This table holds 69,000 or so clones, approximately 91% found once. The germline V gene has CDR1 SNHLY and CDR2 FYNNEI. V lost 2 bases and J lost 1; bases outside the gene matches: 4. This CDR3 has 16 amino acids. This specimen consisted of peripheral blood, obtained in the third trimester of pregnancy. The V and J genes are TRBV2 and TRBJ2-5; 10 bases are a match to TRBD2. The clonotype comes from a female donor with multiple sclerosis, enrolled in a pregnancy study. In DNA form, the CDR3 reads TGTGCCAGCAGTGAAACTAGCGGGGCGCCCCAAGAGACCCAGTACTTC. This codes for CASSETSGAPQETQYF.